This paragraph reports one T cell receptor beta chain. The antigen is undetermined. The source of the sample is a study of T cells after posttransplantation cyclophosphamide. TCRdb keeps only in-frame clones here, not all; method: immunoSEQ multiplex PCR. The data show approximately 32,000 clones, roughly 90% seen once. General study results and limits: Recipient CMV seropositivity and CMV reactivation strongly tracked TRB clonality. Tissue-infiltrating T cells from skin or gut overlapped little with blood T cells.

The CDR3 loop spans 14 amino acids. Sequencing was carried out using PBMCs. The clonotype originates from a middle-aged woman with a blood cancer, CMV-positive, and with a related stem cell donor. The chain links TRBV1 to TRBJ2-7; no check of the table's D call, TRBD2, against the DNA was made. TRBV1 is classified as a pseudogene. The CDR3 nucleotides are TGCACCAGCAGCCCCCCCGGGGAATGCTACGAGCAGTACTTC. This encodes CTSSPPGECYEQYF.